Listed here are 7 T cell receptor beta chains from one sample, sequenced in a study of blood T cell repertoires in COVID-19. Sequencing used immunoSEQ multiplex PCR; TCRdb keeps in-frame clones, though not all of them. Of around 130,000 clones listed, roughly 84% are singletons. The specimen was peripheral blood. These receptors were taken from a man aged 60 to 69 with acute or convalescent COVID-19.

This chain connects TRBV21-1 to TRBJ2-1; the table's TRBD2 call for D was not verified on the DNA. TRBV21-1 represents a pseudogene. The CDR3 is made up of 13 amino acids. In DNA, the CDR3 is TGTGCCAGCAGCAGACTAGCACCCAATGAGCAGTTCTTC. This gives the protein CASSRLAPNEQFF.

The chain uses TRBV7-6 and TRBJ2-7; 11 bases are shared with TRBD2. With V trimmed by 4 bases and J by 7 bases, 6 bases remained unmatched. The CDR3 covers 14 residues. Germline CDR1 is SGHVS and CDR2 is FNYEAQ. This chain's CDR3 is CASSYTSGGGEQYF. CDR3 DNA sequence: TGTGCCAGCAGCTATACTAGCGGGGGAGGGGAGCAGTACTTC. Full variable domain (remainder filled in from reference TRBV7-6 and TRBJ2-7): GAGVSQSPRYKVTKRGQDVALRCDPISGHVSLYWYRQALGQGPEFLTYFNYEAQQDKSGLPNDRFSAERPEGSISTLTIQRTEQRDSAMYRCASSYTSGGGEQYFGPGTRLTVT.

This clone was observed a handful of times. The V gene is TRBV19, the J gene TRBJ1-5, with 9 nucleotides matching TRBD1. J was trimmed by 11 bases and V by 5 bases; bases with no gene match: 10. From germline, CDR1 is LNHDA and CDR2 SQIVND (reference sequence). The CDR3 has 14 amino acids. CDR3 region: CASSQTGGQVAQHF. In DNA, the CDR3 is TGTGCCAGTAGTCAGACAGGGGGTCAAGTGGCCCAGCATTTT. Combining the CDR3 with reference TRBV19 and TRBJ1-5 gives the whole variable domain DGGITQSPKYLFRKEGQNVTLSCEQNLNHDAMYWYRQDPGQGLRLIYYSQIVNDFQKGDIAEGYSVSREKKESFPLTVTSAQKNPTAFYLCASSQTGGQVAQHFGDGTRLSIL.

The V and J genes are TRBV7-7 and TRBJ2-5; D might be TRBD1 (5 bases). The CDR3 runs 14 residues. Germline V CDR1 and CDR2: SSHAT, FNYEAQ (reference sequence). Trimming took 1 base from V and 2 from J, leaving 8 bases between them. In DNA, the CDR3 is TGTGCCAGCAGCTTAGGACAGCCTCAAGAGACCCAGTACTTC. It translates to CASSLGQPQETQYF.

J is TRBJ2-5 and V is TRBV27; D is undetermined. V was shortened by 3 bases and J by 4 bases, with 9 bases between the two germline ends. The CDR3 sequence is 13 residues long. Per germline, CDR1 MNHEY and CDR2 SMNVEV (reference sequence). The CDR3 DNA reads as TGTGCCAGCAGTTTTTTGACTGGAGAGACCCAGTACTTC. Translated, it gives CASSFLTGETQYF.

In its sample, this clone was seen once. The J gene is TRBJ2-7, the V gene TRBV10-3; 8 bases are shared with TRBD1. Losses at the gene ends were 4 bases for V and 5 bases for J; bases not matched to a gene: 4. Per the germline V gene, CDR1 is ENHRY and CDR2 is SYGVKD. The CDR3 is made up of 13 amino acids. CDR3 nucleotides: TGTGCCATCAGTGGGACAGGGTCCCACGAGCAGTACTTC. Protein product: CAISGTGSHEQYF.

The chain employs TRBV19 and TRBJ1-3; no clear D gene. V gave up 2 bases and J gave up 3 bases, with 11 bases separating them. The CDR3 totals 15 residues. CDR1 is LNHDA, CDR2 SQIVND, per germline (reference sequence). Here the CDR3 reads CASSISPTGGNTIYF. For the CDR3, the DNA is TGTGCCAGTAGTATATCTCCGACTGGTGGAAACACCATATATTTT. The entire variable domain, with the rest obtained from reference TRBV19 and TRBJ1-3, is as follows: DGGITQSPKYLFRKEGQNVTLSCEQNLNHDAMYWYRQDPGQGLRLIYYSQIVNDFQKGDIAEGYSVSREKKESFPLTVTSAQKNPTAFYLCASSISPTGGNTIYFGEGSWLTVV.